A single sample gave rise to the 27 T cell receptor beta chains below, sequenced in a study of T cells in Graves' hyperthyroidism and ophthalmopathy. Amplification yielded TCR beta CDR3 regions, with RNA transcripts as the source. TCR CDR3 underwent first-round RT-PCR with the HTBI primer set. In TCRdb, the multiplex PCR reads were re-called with MiXCR into one record per CDR3 protein. The table records about 260,000 distinct CDR3 sequences, roughly 15% of them present only once. The sequencing input was blood. The receptors come from a woman between 18 and 30 years old with Graves' ophthalmopathy.

In its sample, this clonotype was seen many times. The chain uses TRBV2 and TRBJ2-3, with 11 bases that match TRBD2. This CDR3 comprises 16 residues. V shed 4 bases, J shed 2 bases, and the junction held 5 bases outside the gene matches. Per germline, CDR1 SNHLY and CDR2 FYNNEI. CDR3 nucleotides: TGTGCCAGCAGTGGACTAGCGGGGATTTTCACAGATACGCAGTATTTT. This sequence encodes CASSGLAGIFTDTQYF.

This clonotype has at least ten counts. This chain uses TRBV20-1 with TRBJ2-7; maybe TRBD2 (6 bases). This CDR3 comprises 14 residues. In germline, CDR1 is DFQATT, CDR2 SNEGSKA (reference sequence). V dropped 2 bases and J dropped 4 bases, with 15 bases sitting between them. This CDR3 is CSARSEGVGYEQYF. The CDR3 DNA is TGCAGTGCTAGATCGGAGGGTGTCGGTTACGAGCAGTACTTC.

This clonotype came up a few times. CDR3 protein: CAISEPGQVIPLYGANVLTF. In nucleotides, the CDR3 is TGTGCCATCAGTGAACCGGGACAGGTGATACCCCTTTACGGGGCCAACGTCCTGACTTTC. The gene calls are TRBV10-3 and TRBJ2-6; 8 bases line up with TRBD1. Germline V gene data show CDR1 as ENHRY and CDR2 as SYGVKD. The V segment lost 3 bases and the J segment 4 bases; nucleotides outside the gene matches: 17. This CDR3 contains 20 residues.

This clonotype was found many times. This chain links TRBV18 with TRBJ1-1; the D gene is possibly TRBD1 (6 bases). This CDR3 is built from 14 residues. V was clipped by 3 bases and J by 5 bases, with 13 bases between them. CDR1 is KGHSH, CDR2 LQKENI, per germline. CDR3 in amino acids: CASSPQGSGTEAFF. The CDR3 coding sequence is TGTGCCAGCTCACCCCAGGGGAGCGGTACTGAAGCTTTCTTT.

There are many counts of this clonotype. Germline is not matched at one junction end, which may reflect a read error. The rearrangement links TRBV9 to TRBJ2-7; no definite D call. Germline CDR1 and CDR2: SGDLS and YYNGEE. The CDR3 has 15 amino acids. The CDR3 DNA follows: TGCGCCAGCAGCAGAAGATCAGACGGCCCCTACGAGCAGTACTTC. It yields the protein CASSRRSDGPYEQYF.

This clonotype was observed many times. The V call is TRBV7-8, the J call TRBJ1-3; D is undetermined. CDR3 length: 19 residues. Germline V gene data show CDR1 as SGHVS and CDR2 as FQNEAQ. V was clipped by 4 bases and J by 3 bases, with 25 bases between them. The CDR3: CASSSHRGWALSFGNTIYF. DNA for the CDR3: TGTGCCAGCAGCTCCCATCGAGGTTGGGCCCTGTCTTTTGGAAACACCATATATTTT.

V and J are TRBV9 and TRBJ2-3; the D gene could be TRBD1 or TRBD2 (6 bases each). CDR3 size: 14 residues. V dropped 4 bases and J dropped 4 bases, with 13 bases sitting between them. Germline-derived CDR1 and CDR2 are SGDLS and YYNGEE. The CDR3 coding sequence is TGTGCCAGCAGCCCCACTCGGGGGCCAGATACGCAGTATTTT. This sequence encodes CASSPTRGPDTQYF.

This clonotype was recorded at least ten times. The chain combines TRBV12-3 or TRBV12-4 with TRBJ1-1; no reliable D call. The length of the CDR3 is 16 residues. The V gene lost 1 base and the J gene lost 1 base, with 13 bases spanning the gap. The CDR3 sequence: CASSLGSPGRNTEAFF. The CDR3 DNA follows: TGTGCCAGCAGTTTAGGATCCCCAGGACGGAACACTGAAGCTTTCTTT.

This clonotype was picked up many times. V gene TRBV19 combines with J gene TRBJ2-5; D is unclear. Germline V lookup: CDR1 LNHDA, CDR2 SQIVND (reference sequence). CDR3 length: 14 amino acids. V gave up 3 bases and J gave up 5 bases, with 13 bases separating them. The CDR3 region has the DNA TGTGCCAGTAGTATTGCGGCAGCCCGGGAGACCCAGTACTTC. Translated, it gives CASSIAAARETQYF.

Many counts were recorded for this clonotype. V is TRBV6-2 or TRBV6-3 and J is TRBJ2-1; 9 bases are shared with TRBD2. There are 16 residues in the CDR3. From germline, CDR1 is MNHEY and CDR2 SVGEGT. The V gene end was trimmed by 3 bases and the J gene end by 3 bases; junction bases not matched to a gene: 6. The CDR3: CASSYFSGGHYNEQFF. CDR3 DNA sequence: TGTGCCAGCAGTTATTTTAGCGGGGGACACTACAATGAGCAGTTCTTC.

This clonotype has at least ten counts. The rearrangement uses TRBV5-1 and TRBJ2-7, with 10 positions matching TRBD1. The CDR3 spans 14 residues. CDR1 and CDR2 (germline): SGHRS, YFSETQ. V was pared by 3 bases and J by 6 bases, with 6 bases of the junction left unmatched. The DNA for the CDR3 is TGCGCCAGCAGCTCCACCGGGACAGGGGCCGAGCAGTACTTC. This gives the protein CASSSTGTGAEQYF.

Many counts were recorded for this clonotype. The chain employs TRBV6-2 or TRBV6-3 and TRBJ2-7; 7 bases are a match to TRBD1. Germline V gives CDR1 MNHEY, CDR2 SVGEGT. V lost 6 bases to trimming and J lost 8 bases; unmatched junction nucleotides: 10. The CDR3 has 13 amino acids. CDR3: CASRSRSGGKQYF. The CDR3, as DNA: TGTGCCAGCAGATCGCGGTCAGGGGGAAAGCAGTACTTC.

In this sample, this clonotype turned up many times. This chain connects TRBV2 to TRBJ2-3; 7 positions match TRBD1. Trimming took 7 bases from V and 3 from J; bases not matched to a gene: 7. The CDR3 totals 14 residues. The germline V gene encodes CDR1 SNHLY and CDR2 FYNNEI. This chain's CDR3 is CASTKDRSTDTQYF. Written as DNA, the CDR3 is TGTGCCAGCACCAAGGACAGGTCGACAGATACGCAGTATTTT.

The table lists this clonotype with a few counts. This chain uses TRBV19 with TRBJ1-2; D remains unclear. CDR1 is LNHDA and CDR2 is SQIVND in the germline V gene (reference sequence). The CDR3 consists of 15 residues. V gave up 2 bases and J gave up 4 bases, with 14 bases separating them. The CDR3 loop is CASSISGRYTYGYTF. The DNA for the CDR3 is TGTGCCAGTAGTATATCGGGCCGCTATACCTATGGCTACACCTTC.

This clonotype was recorded at least ten times. The chain is built from TRBV5-6 and TRBJ1-2; D gene uncertain. V dropped 0 bases and J dropped 2 bases, with 8 bases sitting between them. There are 14 residues in the CDR3. Germline loops: CDR1 SGHDT, CDR2 YYEEEE. The CDR3 region has the DNA TGTGCCAGCAGCTTGGGACGGCAGAACTATGGCTACACCTTC. Residues: CASSLGRQNYGYTF.

This clonotype was seen ten or more times. This rearrangement joins TRBV15 to TRBJ1-1; 9 bases agree with TRBD1. V dropped 1 base and J dropped 10; count of bases not matched to a gene: 13. CDR3 length: 16 amino acids. Germline CDR1 is LNHNV and CDR2 is YYDKDF (reference sequence). In DNA, the CDR3 is TGTGCCACCAGCAGAGTCGCCCCGGGACAGGGAGTCGGAGCTTTCTTT. Encoded protein: CATSRVAPGQGVGAFF.

This clonotype was detected many times. The CDR3 DNA sequence: TGTGCCTTATTCAGGGGTACAGATACGCAGTATTTT. Translated: CALFRGTDTQYF. This rearrangement joins TRBV30 to TRBJ2-3, with TRBD1 as a possible D gene (6 bases). The V and J ends lost 7 bases and 3 bases respectively, with 11 bases between them. The germline gives CDR1 GTSNPN, CDR2 SVGIG (reference sequence). The CDR3 length is 12 residues.

This clonotype was observed at least ten times. This clone may be a read error of a much larger clone one base away. This chain uses TRBV20-1 with TRBJ2-5; no definite D call. V was pared by 6 bases and J by 2 bases, with 10 bases between. This CDR3 contains 12 residues. Germline CDR1 DFQATT, CDR2 SNEGSKA (reference sequence). The CDR3 loop is CSARLGQETQYF. CDR3 bases: TGCAGTGCCCGACTGGGACAAGAGACCCAGTACTTC.

This clonotype occurred many times. The DNA for the CDR3 is TGTGCCAGCAGCCAAGATCCAGCGGGGGGGCTCCGGGATACGCAGTATTTT. Translated, it gives CASSQDPAGGLRDTQYF. The chain combines TRBV4-2 with TRBJ2-3; TRBD2 matches 10 bases. V lost 0 bases, J lost 6 bases, and 9 bases stayed unmatched. CDR1 and CDR2 (germline): LGHNA, YNFKEQ. The CDR3 loop spans 17 amino acids.

This clonotype has a count of ten or more. The CDR3 DNA is TGTGCCAGCAGTCAACAGACTGAAGCTTTCTTT. This encodes CASSQQTEAFF. V usage is TRBV12-3 or TRBV12-4 and J usage is TRBJ1-1; D unresolved. Trimming took off 5 bases at V and 5 bases at J, with 6 bases between the two ends. CDR3 length equals 11 residues.

The chain is built from TRBV5-5 and TRBJ1-2, with TRBD1 as a possible D gene (6 bases). The CDR3 is 12 amino acids. Trimming removed 2 bases from V and 6 bases from J, with 8 bases in between. CDR1 is SGHKS and CDR2 is YYEKEE in the germline V gene (reference sequence). The CDR3 DNA sequence: TGTGCCAGCAGCTTCGGGGGCGATGGCTACACCTTC. This gives the protein CASSFGGDGYTF.

As concerns this clonotype: Being one base from a much bigger clone, this may be a read error. The chain is built from TRBV19 and TRBJ2-1, with 7 nucleotides matching TRBD1. Per germline, CDR1 LNHDA and CDR2 SQIVND (reference sequence). CDR3 size: 13 residues. The J segment lost 11 bases and the V segment lost 4 bases, leaving 8 bases of the junction unmatched. The chain's CDR3 is CASSRGQGDKQFF. For the CDR3, the DNA is TGTGCCAGTAGTAGAGGGCAGGGGGATAAGCAGTTCTTC.

At least ten counts were recorded for this clonotype. This chain connects TRBV11-3 to TRBJ1-6; a possible D gene is TRBD1 (6 bases). CDR1 and CDR2 from the germline V gene are SGHNT and YENEEA. The CDR3 consists of 15 residues. Trimming removed 5 bases at V and 5 bases at J, with 13 bases between. The DNA of the CDR3 is TGTGCCAGCAGCCCATCTAGGGGGGATAATTCACCCCTCCACTTT. Residues: CASSPSRGDNSPLHF.

This clonotype has a handful of counts. The V call is TRBV15, the J call TRBJ2-2; TRBD2 matches 14 bases. V lost 1 base, J lost 4 bases, and 5 bases stayed unmatched. Germline CDR1 reads LNHNV; CDR2 reads YYDKDF (reference sequence). This CDR3 is 18 amino acids long. This chain's CDR3 is CATSRGLAGGPGTGELFF. The CDR3 DNA reads as TGTGCCACCAGCAGAGGACTAGCGGGGGGGCCGGGCACCGGGGAGCTGTTTTTT.

This chain joins TRBV28 and TRBJ1-6, with 9 bases that match TRBD1. Trimming at V came to 8 bases and at J to 9 bases, leaving 11 bases not matched to a gene. The CDR3 covers 15 residues. From germline, CDR1 is MDHEN and CDR2 SYDVKM. This CDR3 reads CASAGQGQGGSPLHF. CDR3 coding DNA: TGTGCCAGCGCCGGCCAGGGACAGGGAGGTTCACCCCTCCACTTT.

This clonotype was detected many times. The chain links TRBV11-2 to TRBJ2-7; 8 bases fit TRBD1. In germline, CDR1 is SGHAT, CDR2 FQNNGV. The CDR3 is 16 residues long. After removal of 1 base from V and 5 bases from J, the junction contained 10 bases not matched to a gene. The CDR3 sequence is CASSLADSGGVHEQYF. DNA of the CDR3: TGTGCCAGCAGCTTAGCTGATTCAGGGGGCGTGCACGAGCAGTACTTC.

This clonotype was seen repeatedly, ten times or more. This chain connects TRBV6-1 to TRBJ1-5; D remains unclear. Trimming shortened V by 2 bases and J by 7 bases, and 18 bases separated the two germline ends. The germline gives CDR1 MNHNS, CDR2 SASEGT. This CDR3 has 16 amino acids. The CDR3 reads CASSEFQIPITQPQHF. The CDR3 DNA is TGTGCCAGCAGTGAATTTCAAATCCCAATCACGCAGCCCCAGCATTTT.